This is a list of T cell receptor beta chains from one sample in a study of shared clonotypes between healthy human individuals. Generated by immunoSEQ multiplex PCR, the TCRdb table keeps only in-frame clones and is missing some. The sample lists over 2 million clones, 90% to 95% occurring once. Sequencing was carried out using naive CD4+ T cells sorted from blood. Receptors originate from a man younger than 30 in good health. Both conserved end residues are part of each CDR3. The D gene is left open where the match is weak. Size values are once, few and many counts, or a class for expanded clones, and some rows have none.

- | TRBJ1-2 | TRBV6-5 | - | TGTGCCAGCAGTAACAGGGAAAACTATGGCTACACCTTC | CASSNRENYGYTF
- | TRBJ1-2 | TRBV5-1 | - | TGCGCCAGCAGCTTGGGGCCGTCCTATGGCTACACCTTC | CASSLGPSYGYTF
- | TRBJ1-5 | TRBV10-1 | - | TGCGCCAGTTCACCCGCCGGCAATCAGCCCCAGCATTTT | CASSPAGNQPQHF
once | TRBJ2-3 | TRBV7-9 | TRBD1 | TGTGCCAGCAGCACGGACAGGGGAGATACGCAGTATTTT | CASSTDRGDTQYF
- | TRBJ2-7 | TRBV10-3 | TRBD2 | TGTGCCATCCACCGGACAGGGAACCCTAGCGGGAGCGAGCAGTACTTC | CAIHRTGNPSGSEQYF
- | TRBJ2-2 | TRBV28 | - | TGTGCCACCGGGGAACAGCAAGGGACCGGGGAGCTGTTTTTT | CATGEQQGTGELFF
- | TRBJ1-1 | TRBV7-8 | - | TGTGCCAGCAGCTTATCAGGGAGCCCTGAAGCTTTCTTT | CASSLSGSPEAFF
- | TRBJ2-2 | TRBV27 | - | TGTGCCAGCAGCCCCGGGACACCGAACACCGGGGAGCTGTTTTTT | CASSPGTPNTGELFF
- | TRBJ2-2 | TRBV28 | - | TGTGCCAGCAGCGCCTTTTACACCGGGGAGCTGTTTTTT | CASSAFYTGELFF
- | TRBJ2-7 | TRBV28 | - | TGTGCCAGCAGTTTCGCCGGATTGGGGGGGCGGAGCTCCTACGAGCAGTACTTC | CASSFAGLGGRSSYEQYF
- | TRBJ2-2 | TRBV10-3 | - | TGTGCCATCAGCTTAAGCGGGCCCAGGACCGGGGAGCTGTTTTTT | CAISLSGPRTGELFF
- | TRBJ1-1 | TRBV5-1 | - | TGCGCCAGCAGCTCTACAGCGGGCACTGAAGCTTTCTTT | CASSSTAGTEAFF
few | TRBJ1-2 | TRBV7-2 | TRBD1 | TGTGCCAGCAGCTTAGGCAGGGGGCGAAGCTACACCTTC | CASSLGRGRSYTF
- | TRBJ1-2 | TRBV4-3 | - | TGCGCCAGCAGCCAAGATTTGGTGCCTCGCTATGGCTACACCTTC | CASSQDLVPRYGYTF
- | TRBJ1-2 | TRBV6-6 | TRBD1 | TGTGCCAGCAGAAGACAGGGAATCGATTATGGCTACACCTTC | CASRRQGIDYGYTF
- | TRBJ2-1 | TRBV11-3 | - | TGTGCCAGCAGCGTACAGAGCTACAATGAGCAGTTCTTC | CASSVQSYNEQFF
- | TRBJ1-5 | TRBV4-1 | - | TGCGCCAGCAGCCAAGATAATAGGGGGGCTAGGGGCAATCAGCCCCAGCATTTT | CASSQDNRGARGNQPQHF
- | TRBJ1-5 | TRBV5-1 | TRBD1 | TGCGCCAGCAGCTTGGGTGGGACAGGGGCCCCCCAGCCCCAGCATTTT | CASSLGGTGAPQPQHF
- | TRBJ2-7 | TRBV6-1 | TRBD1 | TGTGCCAGCAGCCCGGGACAGTGGGGTTCCGAGCAGTACTTC | CASSPGQWGSEQYF
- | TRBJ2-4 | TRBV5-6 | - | TGTGCCAGCAGCTTGGAAGGTGTAGCCAAAAACATTCAGTACTTC | CASSLEGVAKNIQYF
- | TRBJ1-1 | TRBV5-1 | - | TGCGCCAGCAGCTCAAGGGGGAGGACTGAAGCTTTCTTT | CASSSRGRTEAFF
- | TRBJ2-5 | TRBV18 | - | TGTGCCAGCTCCTACTTTAGCGGAGGGGAGACCCAGTACTTC | CASSYFSGGETQYF
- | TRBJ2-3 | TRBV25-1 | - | TGTGCCAGCGGGGCCTTGGAGCTCGGGGGCACAGATACGCAGTATTTT | CASGALELGGTDTQYF
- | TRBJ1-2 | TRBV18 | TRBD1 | TGTGCCAGCTCACTGCGGGACAGCCATGGCTACACCTTC | CASSLRDSHGYTF
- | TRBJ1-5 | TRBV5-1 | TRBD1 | TGCGCCAGCAGCTTGGACGGGACAGGGGGTAGTCAGCCCCAGCATTTT | CASSLDGTGGSQPQHF
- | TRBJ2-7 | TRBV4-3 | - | TGCGCCAGCAGCCAAGCCACAGGACAGACCTACGAGCAGTACTTC | CASSQATGQTYEQYF
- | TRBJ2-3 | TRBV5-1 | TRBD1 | TGCGCCAGCAGATTGGGACAGACCACAGATACGCAGTATTTT | CASRLGQTTDTQYF
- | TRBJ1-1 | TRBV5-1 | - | TGCGCCAGCAGCTCTTTTGGGGAGGAAGCTTTCTTT | CASSSFGEEAFF
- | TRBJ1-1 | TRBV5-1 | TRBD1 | TGCGCCAGCAGGCAAACAGGGGGCTACACTGAAGCTTTCTTT | CASRQTGGYTEAFF
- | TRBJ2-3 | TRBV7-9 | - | TGTGCCAGCAGCTCCGGGACTAGCACAGATACGCAGTATTTT | CASSSGTSTDTQYF
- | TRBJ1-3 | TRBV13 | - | TGTGCCAGCAGCCCGGGGCGGTTCTCTGGAAACACCATATATTTT | CASSPGRFSGNTIYF
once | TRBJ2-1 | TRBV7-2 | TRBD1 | TGTGCCAGCAGCTCATCCGGACAGGCCTCCAGGAGTGAGCAGTTCTTC | CASSSSGQASRSEQFF
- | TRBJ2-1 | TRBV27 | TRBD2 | TGTGCCAGCAGTCCTCGCAGCGGGAGGCCCTACAATGAGCAGTTCTTC | CASSPRSGRPYNEQFF
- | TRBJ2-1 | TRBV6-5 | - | TGTGCCAGCAGTTCCTCAGGGCTGGCGCACAATGAGCAGTTCTTC | CASSSSGLAHNEQFF
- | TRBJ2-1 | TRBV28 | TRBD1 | TGTGCCAGCAGCTCCTGGGACAGGGGTCGCAATGAGCAGTTCTTC | CASSSWDRGRNEQFF
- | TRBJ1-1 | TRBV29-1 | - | TGCAGCGTTGAGAGACCGCTGAACACTGAAGCTTTCTTT | CSVERPLNTEAFF
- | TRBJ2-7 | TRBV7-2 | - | TGTGCCAGCACCCTAAACGCGGGGACAGTAGTAGGCGAGCAGTACTTC | CASTLNAGTVVGEQYF
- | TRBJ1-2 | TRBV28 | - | TGTGCCAGCAGTTTAGAGGGCAGGATCTATGGCTACACCTTC | CASSLEGRIYGYTF
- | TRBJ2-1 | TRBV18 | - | TGTGCCAGCTCACCCGCCCACCAGGTGAATGAGCAGTTCTTC | CASSPAHQVNEQFF
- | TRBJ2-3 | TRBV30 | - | TGTGCCTGGAGTGTGTTAGGCGCCGGTGATACGCAGTATTTT | CAWSVLGAGDTQYF
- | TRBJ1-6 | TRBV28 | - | TGTGCCAGCAGTTCGACAGTATTGACCTCACCCCTCCACTTT | CASSSTVLTSPLHF
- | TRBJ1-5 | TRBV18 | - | TGTGCCAGCTCACCACTAAGTGCTTTTGGCAATCAGCCCCAGCATTTT | CASSPLSAFGNQPQHF
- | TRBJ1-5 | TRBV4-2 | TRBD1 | TGTGCCAGCAGCGACGGGACAGCTGACAATCAGCCCCAGCATTTT | CASSDGTADNQPQHF
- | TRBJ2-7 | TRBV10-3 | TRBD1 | TGTGCCATCAGTGAGTCGCCGGGACAGGGGCCCTACGAGCAGTACTTC | CAISESPGQGPYEQYF